Below are 26 T cell receptor beta chains sequenced from a single sample in a study of shared clonotypes between healthy human individuals. Produced via immunoSEQ multiplex PCR; TCRdb's table is partial and in-frame only. The sample lists 2 million to 2.5 million clones; less than 95% were seen once. The specimen was naive CD4+ T cells from PBMCs. Stated subset: CD45RA+ positively selected. The receptor source for this set is a man aged 18-30 years in good health. Some clones in this sample may be carry-over from other donors' samples.

J is TRBJ1-2 and V is TRBV7-2; TRBD1 is a possible D gene (5 bases). V lost 5 bases, J lost 2 bases, and 15 bases lay in between. This CDR3 has 15 residues. Per germline, CDR1 SGHTA and CDR2 FQGNSA. As DNA, the CDR3 is TGTGCCAGCAGCCAATCGGCGGGGCAAAACTATGGCTACACCTTC. Translated: CASSQSAGQNYGYTF. Based on the CDR3 plus reference TRBV7-2 and TRBJ1-2, the full variable domain is GAGVSQSPSNKVTEKGKDVELRCDPISGHTALYWYRQSLGQGLEFLIYFQGNSAPDKSGLPSDRFSAERTGGSVSTLTIQRTQQEDSAVYLCASSQSAGQNYGYTFGSGTRLTVV.

For this clone: The same CDR3 can be traced to other DNA sequences in this sample. The V call is TRBV9, the J call TRBJ2-3; no clear D gene. The CDR3 runs 14 residues. V was shortened by 0 bases and J by 0 bases, with 5 bases between the two germline ends. Looked up from germline, CDR1 is SGDLS and CDR2 is YYNGEE. The CDR3 reads CASSVDTSTDTQYF. The CDR3 DNA is TGTGCCAGCAGCGTAGATACTAGCACAGATACGCAGTATTTT.

This rearrangement joins TRBV12-5 to TRBJ2-7, with TRBD2 matching over 10 bases. The CDR3 loop spans 16 amino acids. The germline CDR1 and CDR2 sequences are LGHNT and FRNRAP. V lost 6 bases, J lost 6 bases, and 14 bases stayed unmatched. The CDR3 protein is CASGPRHLAGAVEQYF. For the CDR3, the DNA is TGTGCTAGTGGGCCACGCCACCTAGCGGGAGCTGTCGAGCAGTACTTC.

This clone has just a few counts. The same CDR3 can be traced to other DNA sequences in this sample. The gene calls are TRBV14 and TRBJ2-7, with TRBD1 matching 7 bases. CDR3 length: 13 residues. Germline CDR1 is SGHDN and CDR2 is FVKESK. Unmatched junction bases numbered 4, after V lost 4 bases and J lost 4 bases. The chain's CDR3 is CASSRGQVYEQYF. The CDR3 nucleotides read TGTGCCAGCAGCCGCGGACAGGTATACGAGCAGTACTTC.

The V and J genes are TRBV7-8 and TRBJ1-3; 12 positions match TRBD1. J gave up 4 bases and V 11 bases, and 9 bases lay outside the gene matches. In germline, CDR1 is SGHVS, CDR2 FQNEAQ. There are 15 residues in the CDR3. This CDR3 reads CAPWGQGARGNTIYF. The CDR3 coding sequence is TGTGCCCCCTGGGGACAGGGGGCTCGCGGAAACACCATATATTTT.

The chain carries TRBV25-1 and TRBJ1-4, with D possibly being TRBD1 (6 bases). This CDR3 has 15 residues. Germline CDR1 MGHDK, CDR2 SYGVNS. Between the trimmed V and J ends, which lost 0 bases and 10 bases, there was a span of 15 bases. The DNA for the CDR3 is TGTGCCAGCAGTGAATATGGGGGGGCAGGTAGAAAACTGTTTTTT. It yields the protein CASSEYGGAGRKLFF.

The rearrangement links TRBV20-1 to TRBJ1-2; D ambiguous. CDR3 length: 11 amino acids. V was pared by 2 bases and J by 4 bases, with 5 bases between. The germline V gene has CDR1 DFQATT and CDR2 SNEGSKA (reference sequence). The CDR3 spells CSARYRYGYTF. Here the CDR3 DNA reads TGCAGTGCTAGATACCGCTATGGCTACACCTTC.

The chain carries TRBV6-1 and TRBJ2-3; the match to TRBD1 covers 12 bases. Germline CDR1 is MNHNS and CDR2 is SASEGT. The CDR3 sequence is 15 residues long. With 6 bases clipped from V and 4 bases from J, the junction kept 5 bases outside the gene matches. Here the CDR3 DNA reads TGTGCCAGCAGGGCCGGGACAGGGGGCTCAGATACGCAGTATTTT. It translates to CASRAGTGGSDTQYF.

This clone was picked up one time. The V and J genes are TRBV6-5 and TRBJ2-7; no definite D call. V lost 7 bases, J lost 5 bases, and 15 bases lay in between. Looked up from germline, CDR1 is MNHEY and CDR2 is SVGAGI. The CDR3 consists of 13 residues. CDR3 residues: CASISSSGHEQYF. Written as DNA, the CDR3 is TGTGCCAGCATTAGTAGTTCAGGCCACGAGCAGTACTTC.

The genes are TRBV5-1 and TRBJ1-1; 8 bases map to TRBD1. J was trimmed by 4 bases and V by 3 bases; bases with no gene match: 11. The CDR3 sequence is 16 residues long. Germline values: CDR1 SGHRS, CDR2 YFSETQ. This chain's CDR3 is CASSSQTGVLGTEAFF. Written as DNA, the CDR3 is TGCGCCAGCAGCTCCCAGACAGGGGTCTTGGGCACTGAAGCTTTCTTT.

This chain joins TRBV11-3 and TRBJ2-7; the match to TRBD2 covers 7 bases. The CDR3 length is 14 residues. Germline lookup yields CDR1 SGHNT and CDR2 YENEEA. Trimming took 7 bases from V and 7 from J; bases not matched to a gene: 13. The CDR3, as DNA: TGTGCCAGCAACCCTACCGGGGGGTCGGGGGAGCAGTACTTC. It specifies CASNPTGGSGEQYF.

The chain links TRBV6-1 to TRBJ1-1, with 8 positions matching TRBD1. Germline CDR1 and CDR2: MNHNS and SASEGT. The CDR3 sequence is 13 residues long. The V gene end was trimmed by 6 bases and the J gene end by 1 base; junction bases not matched to a gene: 1. CDR3 in amino acids: CASRQGANTEAFF. The CDR3 DNA reads TGTGCCAGCAGGCAGGGGGCGAACACTGAAGCTTTCTTT.

This clone was recorded only once. This chain joins TRBV4-2 and TRBJ1-3; D is unresolved. Germline CDR1 is LGHNA and CDR2 is YNFKEQ. CDR3 length: 14 residues. Trimming stripped 4 bases from V and 4 bases from J, with 11 bases between. DNA of the CDR3: TGTGCCAGCAGCCCCATGAAACCCGGAAACACCATATATTTT. This translates into CASSPMKPGNTIYF.

The V call is TRBV27, the J call TRBJ2-5; D remains ambiguous. Germline CDR1 and CDR2: MNHEY and SMNVEV (reference sequence). Deletions cut 3 bases from V and 7 bases from J, with 12 bases between. The length of the CDR3 is 13 residues. CDR3 DNA: TGTGCCAGCAGTTTCTCAGGAGCTGGGACCCAGTACTTC. This codes for CASSFSGAGTQYF.

Turning to this clone: This sample also contains other DNA sequences that code for the same CDR3. The J gene is TRBJ1-1, the V gene TRBV28; tentatively, D is TRBD1 (6 bases). V was clipped by 2 bases and J by 4 bases, with 14 bases between them. CDR1 is MDHEN and CDR2 is SYDVKM in the germline V gene. The CDR3 consists of 15 residues. CDR3 in DNA: TGTGCCAGCAGTTTAGGGGGGGCGCGGGGCACTGAAGCTTTCTTT. This codes for CASSLGGARGTEAFF.

The rearrangement joins TRBV2 to TRBJ1-3, with 9 bases matching TRBD1. The V gene end was trimmed by 5 bases and the J gene end by 2 bases; junction bases not matched to a gene: 7. Germline CDR1 reads SNHLY; CDR2 reads FYNNEI. The CDR3 consists of 16 residues. The CDR3 DNA follows: TGTGCCAGCAGTCCACGGACAGGGGTTGCTGGAAACACCATATATTTT. Its protein product is CASSPRTGVAGNTIYF.

This clone has just a few counts. The same CDR3 arises from other DNA sequences in this sample as well. The V and J genes are TRBV5-1 and TRBJ2-6; no firm D call. Germline V lookup: CDR1 SGHRS, CDR2 YFSETQ. The CDR3 length is 14 residues. Trimming took 2 bases from V and 2 from J, leaving 5 bases between them. CDR3 nucleotide sequence: TGCGCCAGCAGCTTTAGTGCTGGGGCCAACGTCCTGACTTTC. As protein: CASSFSAGANVLTF.

This chain uses TRBV2 with TRBJ2-7; D gene ambiguous. CDR1 is SNHLY and CDR2 is FYNNEI in the germline V gene. There are 13 residues in the CDR3. Trimming removed 1 base at V and 3 bases at J, with 7 bases between. CDR3 in DNA: TGTGCCAGCAGTGAAGACAGTTACTACGAGCAGTACTTC. Amino acid sequence: CASSEDSYYEQYF.

This clone came up once. CDR3 sequence (DNA): TGTGCCAGCAGCTTAAGAGAGGATAAAGGGGTGAGGGAGCAGTACTTC. Translation: CASSLREDKGVREQYF. V gene TRBV7-9 combines with J gene TRBJ2-7; TRBD1 might be the D (5 bases). Deletions cut 2 bases from V and 7 bases from J, with 21 bases between. The CDR3 sequence is 16 residues long. Germline V gene lookup returns CDR1 SEHNR and CDR2 FQNEAQ (reference sequence). The full variable domain, rest sourced from reference TRBV7-9 and TRBJ2-7, is DTGVSQNPRHKITKRGQNVTFRCDPISEHNRLYWYRQTLGQGPEFLTYFQNEAQLEKSRLLSDRFSAERPKGSFSTLEIQRTEQGDSAMYLCASSLREDKGVREQYFGPGTRLTVT.

With respect to this clone: The sample contains more than one DNA sequence encoding this CDR3. This chain connects TRBV28 to TRBJ2-5, with a tentative D call TRBD2 (5 bases). The ends were cut back, 2 bases at V and 1 base at J, with 8 bases in the middle. Germline V gives CDR1 MDHEN, CDR2 SYDVKM. CDR3 length equals 14 residues. CDR3 nucleotides: TGTGCCAGCAGTTTAAGAGGAGGCCAAGAGACCCAGTACTTC. Residues: CASSLRGGQETQYF.

About this clone: Other nucleotide sequences from this sample produce the same CDR3. The chain uses TRBV9 and TRBJ2-5; 8 bases align to TRBD2. Germline V lookup: CDR1 SGDLS, CDR2 YYNGEE. This CDR3 has 14 amino acids. J lost 1 base, V lost 2 bases, and 1 base had no gene match. In DNA, the CDR3 is TGTGCCAGCAGCGTCGGGGGGGCCCAAGAGACCCAGTACTTC. This codes for CASSVGGAQETQYF.

Worth noting for this clone: The same CDR3 also results from other DNA sequences found in this sample. The chain has TRBV28 and TRBJ2-1; D is ambiguous. The CDR3 extends over 12 amino acids. V lost 2 bases, J lost 4 bases, and 3 bases lay in between. Germline CDR1 is MDHEN and CDR2 is SYDVKM. This chain's CDR3 is CASSLIYNEQFF. CDR3 sequence (DNA): TGTGCCAGCAGTTTAATATACAATGAGCAGTTCTTC.

This chain links TRBV25-1 with TRBJ2-1; maybe TRBD1 (7 bases). The germline V gene encodes CDR1 MGHDK and CDR2 SYGVNS. V gave up 5 bases and J gave up 9 bases, with 23 bases separating them. This CDR3 contains 16 residues. The DNA of the CDR3 is TGTGCCAGCAGTAAAGCTGGAGGGGGCGCCCTGGTTGAGCAGTTCTTC. As protein: CASSKAGGGALVEQFF.

This clone was seen just once. The V gene is TRBV9, the J gene TRBJ2-2; the match to TRBD2 covers 7 bases. Germline CDR1 is SGDLS and CDR2 is YYNGEE. Unmatched junction bases numbered 4, after V lost 4 bases and J lost 1 base. The CDR3 consists of 15 residues. CDR3 amino acids: CASSPTSLNTGELFF. The DNA of the CDR3 is TGTGCCAGCAGCCCGACTAGCTTGAACACCGGGGAGCTGTTTTTT.

The chain recombines TRBV7-9 with TRBJ2-1, with 13 bases identical to TRBD2. The germline V gene has CDR1 SEHNR and CDR2 FQNEAQ (reference sequence). The CDR3 consists of 17 residues. V trimming: 3 bases; J trimming: 8 bases; junction bases outside the gene matches: 10. The CDR3 region has the DNA TGTGCCAGCAGCTTTAGTAGAGGACTAGCGGGAGCGCATGAGCAGTTCTTC. It yields the protein CASSFSRGLAGAHEQFF. The whole variable domain, remainder taken from reference TRBV7-9 and TRBJ2-1, is DTGVSQNPRHKITKRGQNVTFRCDPISEHNRLYWYRQTLGQGPEFLTYFQNEAQLEKSRLLSDRFSAERPKGSFSTLEIQRTEQGDSAMYLCASSFSRGLAGAHEQFFGPGTRLTVL.

The J gene is TRBJ2-1, the V gene TRBV29-1; 7 nucleotides line up with TRBD2. Germline CDR1 and CDR2: SQVTM and ANQGSEA. The CDR3 has 15 amino acids. V shed 6 bases and J 4 bases; nucleotides not matched to a gene: 12. CDR3 coding DNA: TGCAGCGTAAAGCCTCTCTACGGGAGGTACAATGAGCAGTTCTTC. Its protein is CSVKPLYGRYNEQFF.